The 24 T cell receptor beta chains reported below all come from one sample, sequenced in a study of CD8+CD57+ T cells in acquired aplastic anemia. CDR3 and TCR beta VDJ profiling relied on a genomic DNA template. MiXCR was run by TCRdb on the reads, yielding one entry per CDR3 protein. The sample holds hundreds of thousands of distinct CDR3 sequences, around 72% seen once. Sequencing was carried out using sorted CD4+, CD8+, or CD8+CD57+ T cells (not recorded which) from PBMCs. These receptors were taken from a human donor in good health, serving as a control.

The table lists this clonotype with many counts. This chain joins TRBV7-3 and TRBJ2-1, with 7 bases fitting TRBD2. Germline V gene sequence: CDR1 SGHTA, CDR2 FQGTGA. With V trimmed by 6 bases and J by 6 bases, 5 bases remained unmatched. The CDR3 contains 13 residues. The CDR3 spells CASSPPGGNEQFF. The CDR3, as DNA: TGTGCCAGCAGTCCACCGGGGGGCAATGAGCAGTTCTTC. Full variable domain (outside the CDR3, taken from reference TRBV7-3 and TRBJ2-1): GAGVSQTPSNKVTEKGKYVELRCDPISGHTALYWYRQSLGQGPEFLIYFQGTGAADDSGLPNDRFFAVRPEGSVSTLKIQRTERGDSAVYLCASSPPGGNEQFFGPGTRLTVL.

The chain couples TRBV4-2 to TRBJ2-6, with D tentatively TRBD2 (5 bases). Germline CDR1 reads LGHNA; CDR2 reads YNFKEQ. Deletions cut 0 bases from V and 4 bases from J, with 10 bases between. The length of the CDR3 is 16 residues. CDR3 sequence reads: CASSQDAGSGANVLTF. The CDR3 DNA sequence: TGTGCCAGCAGCCAAGATGCGGGTAGCGGGGCCAACGTCCTGACTTTC.

This clonotype came up many times. V gene TRBV2 combines with J gene TRBJ1-5; 8 bases line up with TRBD1. V lost 8 bases and J lost 3; bases outside the gene matches: 6. The CDR3 contains 14 residues. Germline-derived CDR1 and CDR2 are SNHLY and FYNNEI. The CDR3 bases are TGTGCCAGCCACGGACAGGGCCCCAATCAGCCCCAGCATTTT. Protein: CASHGQGPNQPQHF.

This clonotype has just one count. This chain uses TRBV12-3 or TRBV12-4 with TRBJ2-7; 11 bases agree with TRBD1. The CDR3 covers 16 residues. The J segment lost 3 bases and the V segment lost 3 bases, leaving 7 bases of the junction unmatched. CDR3 in amino acids: CASSLQAGTGGYEQYF. The CDR3 DNA sequence: TGTGCCAGCAGTTTGCAGGCCGGGACAGGGGGCTACGAGCAGTACTTC.

A single count supports this clonotype. The genes are TRBV12-3 or TRBV12-4 and TRBJ2-7; 8 bases line up with TRBD1. With V trimmed by 6 bases and J by 1 base, 11 bases remained unmatched. This CDR3 comprises 16 residues. The DNA for the CDR3 is TGTGCCAGCAGCTTCTATGGGACAGGCCTTTCCTACGAGCAGTACTTC. Its protein product is CASSFYGTGLSYEQYF.

V is TRBV20-1 and J is TRBJ1-6, with 7 bases lining up with TRBD1. V trimming: 5 bases; J trimming: 6 bases; junction bases outside the gene matches: 4. The CDR3 is made up of 13 amino acids. Looked up from germline, CDR1 is DFQATT and CDR2 is SNEGSKA (reference sequence). The CDR3: CSAAGQSNSPLHF. CDR3 nucleotides: TGCAGTGCTGCGGGACAGAGTAATTCACCCCTCCACTTT.

A word on this clonotype: A much larger clone is a single base away; this may be a read error. CDR3 protein: CASSDGQRHNSPLHF. The CDR3 DNA reads as TGTGCCAGCAGTGATGGGCAGAGGCATAATTCACCCCTCCACTTT. The chain is built from TRBV6-1 and TRBJ1-6; no clear D gene. The CDR3 is 15 amino acids. Per the germline V gene, CDR1 is MNHNS and CDR2 is SASEGT. V lost 3 bases and J 5 bases, leaving 11 bases between the germline ends.

Regarding this clonotype: A read error is possible here, since a much larger clone lies one base away. This chain links TRBV7-2 with TRBJ1-2, with unresolved D. The CDR3 covers 13 residues. V was shortened by 8 bases and J by 8 bases, with 18 bases between the two germline ends. Germline V gene sequence: CDR1 SGHTA, CDR2 FQGNSA. The CDR3: CASREAGVRGYTF. CDR3 DNA: TGTGCCAGCCGTGAAGCCGGGGTGCGCGGCTACACCTTC.

This clonotype was seen just once. Germline is not matched at one junction end, which may reflect a read error. The CDR3, as DNA: TGCGCCAGCAGGGGAGGGGAGAGGGAGGACTATGGCTACACCTTC. This translates into CASRGGEREDYGYTF. The chain links TRBV7-2 to TRBJ1-2; tentatively, D is TRBD1 (6 bases). The CDR3 covers 15 residues. Germline V lookup: CDR1 SGHTA, CDR2 FQGNSA.

In its sample, this clonotype was seen a few times. A read error may produce the germline difference seen at one junction end. The DNA of the CDR3 is TGTGCCAGTAGCTTAAATCGCCTTGCCCCCTATGGCTACACCTTC. Its translation: CASSLNRLAPYGYTF. The chain uses TRBV7-4 and TRBJ1-2; D remains unclear. The length of the CDR3 is 15 residues. CDR1 and CDR2 (germline): SGHVT, SQSDAQ.

J is TRBJ2-5 and V is TRBV7-9; D is undetermined. With 4 bases removed from V and 2 bases from J, the gap between germline ends came to 8 bases. This CDR3 is 13 amino acids long. CDR1 SEHNR and CDR2 FQNEAQ come from the germline V gene (reference sequence). The CDR3 region is CASSSTEQETQYF. Written as DNA, the CDR3 is TGTGCCAGCAGCTCTACAGAACAAGAGACCCAGTACTTC.

The sample holds many counts of this clonotype. The chain is built from TRBV20-1 and TRBJ2-3, with D maybe TRBD1 (6 bases). The length of the CDR3 is 14 residues. The germline gives CDR1 DFQATT, CDR2 SNEGSKA (reference sequence). The CDR3 spells CSPFGQPNTDTQYF. The CDR3 nucleotides are TGCAGCCCTTTCGGACAGCCAAACACAGATACGCAGTATTTT.

This sequence joins TRBV2 and TRBJ2-3; 11 positions agree with TRBD2. J lost 11 bases, V lost 6 bases, and 22 bases had no gene match. The CDR3 length is 18 residues. Germline V gene data show CDR1 as SNHLY and CDR2 as FYNNEI. The CDR3 loop reads CASSSRPVSSGGAIEQYF. The DNA for the CDR3 is TGTGCCAGCAGCTCCCGCCCCGTAAGTAGCGGGGGGGCCATTGAGCAGTATTTT.

This clonotype was counted once. CDR3 coding DNA: TGTGCCAGCAGCTTATCTAGCGACCCACAAGAGACCCAGTACTTC. This codes for CASSLSSDPQETQYF. The J gene is TRBJ2-5, the V gene TRBV7-9; tentatively, D is TRBD2 (6 bases). Trimming removed 2 bases at V and 2 bases at J, with 12 bases between. The germline CDR1 and CDR2 sequences are SEHNR and FQNEAQ (reference sequence). The length of the CDR3 is 15 residues.

CDR3 in DNA: TGTGCCAGCAGCCCTCACGGGGCATACGGCTACACCTTC. Protein product: CASSPHGAYGYTF. The V and J genes are TRBV2 and TRBJ2-7; D may be TRBD1 (5 bases). The J call could be wrong; TRBJ1-2 is a better fit for the DNA end. CDR1 is SNHLY, CDR2 FYNNEI, per germline. The CDR3 totals 13 residues.

As concerns this clonotype: Germline is not matched at one junction end, which may reflect a read error. This rearrangement joins TRBV7-9 to TRBJ2-7; D is undetermined. Per germline, CDR1 SEHNR and CDR2 FQNEAQ (reference sequence). This CDR3 is 12 amino acids long. The CDR3 region is CASSSDLYEQYF. DNA of the CDR3: TGTGCCAGCAGCTCGGACCTCTACGAGCAGTATTTC. Full variable domain (remainder filled in from reference TRBV7-9 and TRBJ2-7): DTGVSQNPRHKITKRGQNVTFRCDPISEHNRLYWYRQTLGQGPEFLTYFQNEAQLEKSRLLSDRFSAERPKGSFSTLEIQRTEQGDSAMYLCASSSDLYEQYFGPGTRLTVT.

The rearrangement joins TRBV20-1 to TRBJ2-7; 9 bases agree with TRBD1. Germline CDR1 DFQATT, CDR2 SNEGSKA (reference sequence). The V and J ends lost 0 bases and 0 bases, in that order; junction bases with no gene match: 6. CDR3 length: 16 amino acids. CDR3 sequence reads: CSARDSQGQGSYEQYF. As DNA, the CDR3 is TGCAGTGCTAGAGATTCTCAGGGACAGGGCTCCTACGAGCAGTACTTC.

This clonotype was seen only a few times. The chain joins TRBV25-1 to TRBJ2-3; 11 bases agree with TRBD2. Germline assignment: CDR1 MGHDK and CDR2 SYGVNS. V was clipped by 4 bases and J by 3 bases; unmatched bases: 6. This CDR3 is 16 amino acids long. The CDR3 reads CASSVIWTSGTDTQYF. The CDR3 DNA follows: TGTGCCAGCAGTGTAATCTGGACTAGCGGGACAGATACGCAGTATTTT.

The chain joins TRBV19 to TRBJ1-6, with 9 bases that match TRBD1. Germline lookup yields CDR1 LNHDA and CDR2 SQIVND (reference sequence). Trimming removed 3 bases from V and 13 bases from J; junction bases left unmatched: 16. The CDR3 extends over 17 amino acids. CDR3 sequence (DNA): TGTGCCAGTAGTATCGCGGGCTCGACAGGGGGAAGGTCGCCCCTCCACTTT. Encoded protein: CASSIAGSTGGRSPLHF. The variable domain in full, with the rest retrieved from reference TRBV19 and TRBJ1-6, is DGGITQSPKYLFRKEGQNVTLSCEQNLNHDAMYWYRQDPGQGLRLIYYSQIVNDFQKGDIAEGYSVSREKKESFPLTVTSAQKNPTAFYLCASSIAGSTGGRSPLHFGNGTRLTVT.

The chain uses TRBV5-1 and TRBJ1-4; D is uncertain. CDR3 length: 12 residues. Germline V gene sequence: CDR1 SGHRS, CDR2 YFSETQ. Trimming cost V 4 bases and J 16 bases, with 17 bases left between them. DNA of the CDR3: TGCGCCAGCAGCGTAGTCACCGACAATGAGTTTTTT. Translation gives CASSVVTDNEFF.

The table lists this clonotype with many counts. The V gene is TRBV2, the J gene TRBJ2-2, with TRBD1 matching 8 bases. This CDR3 spans 15 amino acids. CDR1 is SNHLY and CDR2 is FYNNEI in the germline V gene. Trimming at V came to 4 bases and at J to 7 bases, leaving 8 bases not matched to a gene. CDR3 in DNA: TGTGCCAGCAGTGGGCAGGGGGCGCGAAACGGGGAGCTGTTTTTT. Translated: CASSGQGARNGELFF.

As to this clonotype: This may come from a read error, since a much larger clone is one base off. This sequence joins TRBV6-1 and TRBJ1-6; no firm D call. The germline CDR1 and CDR2 sequences are MNHNS and SASEGT. This CDR3 is built from 14 residues. The chain's CDR3 is CASRPAPVDSPPHF. The DNA for the CDR3 is TGTGCCAGCCGTCCGGCGCCGGTCGATTCACCCCCCCACTTT.

This clonotype was detected many times. This chain links TRBV4-3 with TRBJ2-5; 7 bases are shared with TRBD1. The CDR3 has 14 residues. V was pared by 4 bases and J by 4 bases, with 6 bases of the junction left unmatched. Germline V gene lookup returns CDR1 LGHNA and CDR2 YSLEER. The CDR3: CASSRGEGAETQYF. The CDR3 nucleotides are TGCGCCAGCAGCCGAGGAGAGGGGGCAGAGACCCAGTACTTC.

In the case of this clonotype: The final CDR3 position lacks the conserved phenylalanine or tryptophan, pointing to a likely read error. The rearrangement uses TRBV25-1 and TRBJ2-2; D is possibly TRBD1 (5 bases). Germline V lookup: CDR1 MGHDK, CDR2 SYGVNS. This CDR3 is 18 amino acids long. The V and J ends lost 0 bases and 10 bases respectively, with 24 bases between them. In DNA, the CDR3 is TGTGCCAGCAGTGAATATGCCAGGGCCACTCACCAACTATCGGAGCTGTTTCTT. It encodes CASSEYARATHQLSELFL.